Below, 19 T cell receptor beta chains from the same sample are listed, as sequenced in a study of graft-versus-host responses after intestinal transplantation. Some clones are missing from TCRdb's copy, which holds only in-frame ones; the method was immunoSEQ multiplex PCR. Of 11,000 to 15,000 clones listed, 35% to 45% are singletons. The culture paired approximately 200,000 irradiated violet-dye-labeled stimulators with approximately 200,000 CFSE-labeled responders. The material sequenced was alloreactive CD8+ T cells from a mixed lymphocyte reaction culture, taken before intestinal transplant. Stated subset: CFSE-low proliferating T cells sorted from roughly six-day pre-transplant mixed lymphocyte reaction (GvH or HvG direction). These receptors were taken from a human patient who received an intestinal transplant.

This clone was observed a handful of times. This chain links TRBV2 with TRBJ1-2; a possible D gene is TRBD1 (5 bases). CDR1 is SNHLY and CDR2 is FYNNEI in the germline V gene. V dropped 5 bases and J dropped 8 bases, with 12 bases sitting between them. This CDR3 is 12 amino acids long. CDR3 DNA sequence: TGTGCCAGCAGTCTGACAGCTGGGGGCTACACCTTC. It codes for CASSLTAGGYTF.

The chain has TRBV4-1 and TRBJ2-1; D is unclear. Per the germline V gene, CDR1 is MGHRA and CDR2 is YSYEKL. This CDR3 spans 15 amino acids. The V gene lost 4 bases and the J gene lost 0 bases, with 10 bases spanning the gap. CDR3 DNA: TGCGCCAGCAGCCTCTTCCTGAGCTCCTACAATGAGCAGTTCTTC. It specifies CASSLFLSSYNEQFF.

The DNA for the CDR3 is TGCGCCAGCAGCCAAGAAAGGCTAGCGGGAGGAGAGACCCAGTACTTC. It translates to CASSQERLAGGETQYF. The rearrangement uses TRBV4-1 and TRBJ2-5; 11 nucleotides agree with TRBD2. The trim removed 0 bases at V and 4 bases at J, leaving 4 bases unmatched. Per the germline V gene, CDR1 is MGHRA and CDR2 is YSYEKL. The CDR3 runs 16 residues.

This clone was found a few times. Written as DNA, the CDR3 is TGTGCCAGCAGCTTTACCCCTAGCGGTTCCTACAATGAGCAGTTCTTC. It yields the protein CASSFTPSGSYNEQFF. The V and J genes are TRBV7-9 and TRBJ2-1, with 7 bases identical to TRBD2. Germline V gene lookup returns CDR1 SEHNR and CDR2 FQNEAQ (reference sequence). Losses at the gene ends were 3 bases for V and 1 base for J; bases not matched to a gene: 6. This CDR3 region has 16 residues.

This clone was recorded a few times. The chain recombines TRBV9 with TRBJ1-6, with D unclear. V dropped 0 bases and J dropped 8 bases, with 6 bases sitting between them. The CDR3 runs to 13 residues. In germline, CDR1 is SGDLS, CDR2 YYNGEE. The CDR3 spells CASSVGTDSPLHF. The CDR3 bases are TGTGCCAGCAGCGTAGGTACAGATTCACCCCTCCACTTT.

CDR3 DNA: TGTGCCAGCAGTTCATTAGCGGGGGCCCTTATACTGATCTACAATGAGCAGTTCTTC. It encodes CASSSLAGALILIYNEQFF. The chain employs TRBV28 and TRBJ2-1, with TRBD2 identical over 9 bases. Trimming removed 4 bases from V and 3 bases from J; junction bases left unmatched: 16. This CDR3 spans 19 amino acids. The germline V gene encodes CDR1 MDHEN and CDR2 SYDVKM.

This clone appeared a few times. This chain links TRBV4-1 with TRBJ1-2, with D possibly being TRBD1 (5 bases). The V end lost 5 bases, the J end lost 3 bases, and 22 bases lay between the germline ends. CDR1 and CDR2 (germline): MGHRA, YSYEKL. The CDR3 is made up of 17 amino acids. The CDR3 region is CASSGPHSGTSDYGYTF. DNA of the CDR3: TGCGCCAGCAGCGGACCCCATTCCGGGACTTCGGACTATGGCTACACCTTC.

This rearrangement joins TRBV5-1 to TRBJ2-1; TRBD1 matches 9 bases. Germline V gives CDR1 SGHRS, CDR2 YFSETQ. The CDR3 is 15 residues long. With V trimmed by 3 bases and J by 6 bases, 7 bases remained unmatched. The chain's CDR3 is CASSWTGAPLNEQFF. The CDR3 DNA reads TGCGCCAGCAGCTGGACAGGGGCACCTCTCAATGAGCAGTTCTTC.

The rearrangement uses TRBV27 and TRBJ1-1; D is undetermined. Between the trimmed V and J ends, which lost 6 bases and 1 base, there was a span of 9 bases. This CDR3 has 13 residues. Germline V CDR1 and CDR2: MNHEY, SMNVEV (reference sequence). The CDR3 DNA sequence: TGTGCCAGCAGCCGACGGGGGAACACTGAAGCTTTCTTT. It encodes CASSRRGNTEAFF.

The rearrangement links TRBV11-2 to TRBJ2-7; TRBD2 aligns across 15 bases. The CDR3 consists of 16 residues. Looked up from germline, CDR1 is SGHAT and CDR2 is FQNNGV. V shed 3 bases, J shed 3 bases, and the junction held 3 bases outside the gene matches. CDR3 sequence (DNA): TGTGCCAGCAGCTTTGAGGGACTAGCGGGAGGCTACGAGCAGTACTTC. Amino acid sequence: CASSFEGLAGGYEQYF.

This clone was observed once. The chain links TRBV27 to TRBJ2-7; 11 bases fit TRBD2. The V segment lost 5 bases and the J segment 3 bases; nucleotides outside the gene matches: 6. The CDR3 extends over 15 amino acids. Looked up from germline, CDR1 is MNHEY and CDR2 is SMNVEV (reference sequence). The CDR3 nucleotides read TGTGCCAGCAGTATCGGGACTAGCGGTTTCTACGAGCAGTACTTC. Its protein is CASSIGTSGFYEQYF.

The J gene is TRBJ1-1, the V gene TRBV6-1, with TRBD1 as a possible D gene (6 bases). In germline, CDR1 is MNHNS, CDR2 SASEGT. V was pared by 5 bases and J by 4 bases, with 11 bases between. CDR3 size: 13 residues. The CDR3 here is CASSPGAFTEAFF. The CDR3 coding sequence is TGTGCCAGCAGTCCAGGGGCCTTCACTGAAGCTTTCTTT.

This clone was picked up a small number of times. V and J are TRBV4-1 and TRBJ1-1, with TRBD1 matching 11 bases. CDR3 length: 14 residues. Germline CDR1 is MGHRA and CDR2 is YSYEKL. The V and J ends lost 3 bases and 5 bases, in that order; junction bases with no gene match: 2. CDR3 amino acids: CASSHGQGATEAFF. The CDR3 DNA reads TGCGCCAGCAGCCACGGACAGGGGGCGACTGAAGCTTTCTTT.

The chain combines TRBV19 with TRBJ2-1; the match to TRBD2 covers 9 bases. The germline CDR1 and CDR2 sequences are LNHDA and SQIVND (reference sequence). The CDR3 consists of 15 residues. V trimming: 5 bases; J trimming: 4 bases; junction bases outside the gene matches: 6. The CDR3 DNA is TGTGCCAGTAGTCCCGGACTAGCGCCTTACAATGAGCAGTTCTTC. This codes for CASSPGLAPYNEQFF.

This chain joins TRBV12-5 and TRBJ2-7, with TRBD2 identical over 8 bases. The length of the CDR3 is 16 residues. The V gene end was trimmed by 1 base and the J gene end by 4 bases; junction bases not matched to a gene: 9. The germline gives CDR1 LGHNT, CDR2 FRNRAP. The CDR3 coding sequence is TGTGCTAGTGGTTTGGAGGGACCAGCGGGGGTATACGAGCAGTACTTC. Amino acid sequence: CASGLEGPAGVYEQYF.

The rearrangement joins TRBV4-1 to TRBJ1-1; D gene unclear. Germline V gives CDR1 MGHRA, CDR2 YSYEKL. Trimming stripped 0 bases from V and 5 bases from J, with 7 bases between. The CDR3 has 13 residues. The CDR3: CASSQDTGTEAFF. Written as DNA, the CDR3 is TGCGCCAGCAGCCAAGACACGGGGACTGAAGCTTTCTTT.

This clone came up a few times. The chain joins TRBV11-2 to TRBJ2-7; weak D call: TRBD1 (5 bases). CDR1 is SGHAT and CDR2 is FQNNGV in the germline V gene. V shed 1 base and J shed 3 bases, with 7 bases lying between them. The length of the CDR3 is 13 residues. The CDR3 DNA reads TGTGCCAGCAGCTTAGGGACACTCTACGAGCAGTACTTC. Residues: CASSLGTLYEQYF.

This clone was seen a handful of times. The chain employs TRBV30 and TRBJ1-5; possibly TRBD1 for D (5 bases). Germline values: CDR1 GTSNPN, CDR2 SVGIG (reference sequence). Trimming removed 2 bases from V and 5 bases from J, with 10 bases in between. CDR3 length equals 13 residues. CDR3 protein: CAWSRWGDQPQHF. The CDR3 region has the DNA TGTGCCTGGAGTAGGTGGGGCGATCAGCCCCAGCATTTT. The full variable domain, its missing parts supplied by reference TRBV30 and TRBJ1-5, is SQTIHQWPATLVQPVGSPLSLECTVEGTSNPNLYWYRQAAGRGLQLLFYSVGIGQISSEVPQNLSASRPQDRQFILSSKKLLLSDSGFYLCAWSRWGDQPQHFGDGTRLSIL.

V and J are TRBV4-3 and TRBJ1-3, with a possible D match to TRBD1 (6 bases). The V gene's germline CDR1 is LGHNA and CDR2 YSLEER. The CDR3 runs 16 residues. V was trimmed by 1 base and J by 2 bases, leaving 12 bases between them. The chain's CDR3 is CASSQGRAGAGNTIYF. CDR3 nucleotide sequence: TGCGCCAGCAGCCAAGGCAGGGCAGGGGCTGGAAACACCATATATTTT.